One sample yielded the 32 T cell receptor beta chains listed below, sequenced in a study of OX40 agonist ivuxolimab in advanced cancers. Libraries were prepared by immunoSEQ multiplex PCR; TCRdb keeps only in-frame clonotypes and omits some of them. The sample records roughly 66,000 clones, less than 90% being singletons. Sequencing used CD4+ or CD8+ T cells sorted from blood, obtained in a trial of the OX40 agonist ivuxolimab. These receptors all come from an adult with an advanced solid tumor such as melanoma, head and neck, liver or kidney cancer.

The gene calls are TRBV28 and TRBJ2-3; 13 bases match TRBD2. The CDR3 consists of 17 residues. J lost 5 bases, V lost 3 bases, and 8 bases had no gene match. Germline assignment: CDR1 MDHEN and CDR2 SYDVKM. CDR3 DNA: TGTGCCAGCAGTTTCACGCAACTAGCGGGAGGGGGAGATACGCAGTATTTT. This translates into CASSFTQLAGGGDTQYF.

The gene calls are TRBV7-9 and TRBJ2-2; D possibly corresponds to TRBD2 (6 bases). CDR1 is SEHNR, CDR2 FQNEAQ, per germline (reference sequence). The CDR3 covers 15 residues. Trimming took 5 bases from V and 6 from J, leaving 16 bases between them. The CDR3 bases are TGTGCCAGCAGCCCAATCTTGCGGGACCCCGGGGAGCTGTTTTTT. Translated: CASSPILRDPGELFF.

The CDR3 spells CASSKRMAGITDTQYF. The CDR3 coding sequence is TGCGCCAGCAGCAAAAGGATGGCAGGGATTACAGATACGCAGTATTTT. The chain joins TRBV4-3 to TRBJ2-3, with D perhaps TRBD1 (5 bases). The CDR3 runs 16 residues. The germline V gene encodes CDR1 LGHNA and CDR2 YSLEER. V shed 5 bases and J shed 3 bases, with 18 bases lying between them.

V and J are TRBV23-1 and TRBJ2-7, with D possibly TRBD2 on 6 matching bases. TRBV23-1 has ORF status, its function being uncertain. Trimming shortened V by 6 bases and J by 2 bases, and 17 bases separated the two germline ends. The length of the CDR3 is 15 residues. The CDR3 DNA sequence: TGCGCCAGCAGCCAAGTTACGGGACTGACCTACGAGCAGTACTTC. Translated, it gives CASSQVTGLTYEQYF.

The rearrangement uses TRBV27 and TRBJ2-1; D remains unclear. The V gene lost 2 bases and the J gene lost 6 bases, with 8 bases spanning the gap. Germline CDR1 and CDR2: MNHEY and SMNVEV (reference sequence). CDR3 length: 13 amino acids. The CDR3: CASSLATGNEQFF. In DNA, the CDR3 is TGTGCCAGCAGTTTAGCGACGGGCAATGAGCAGTTCTTC.

In this sample, this clone turned up a few times. V is TRBV5-1 and J is TRBJ2-3; D is possibly TRBD1 (6 bases). Germline CDR1 and CDR2: SGHRS and YFSETQ. The CDR3 loop spans 17 amino acids. Trimming stripped 5 bases from V and 2 bases from J, with 21 bases between. In DNA form, the CDR3 reads TGCGCCAGCAGAGCCGGACAGACTACCTCCGCCACAGATACGCAGTATTTT. Protein sequence: CASRAGQTTSATDTQYF.

The chain uses TRBV7-2 and TRBJ1-1, with a possible D match to TRBD1 (5 bases). Germline V gives CDR1 SGHTA, CDR2 FQGNSA. The CDR3 sequence is 14 residues long. V shed 2 bases and J shed 6 bases, with 13 bases lying between them. In DNA, the CDR3 is TGTGCCAGCAGCTTACTCTCCCAGGGCGCTGAAGCTTTCTTT. Protein sequence: CASSLLSQGAEAFF.

This clone was seen only once. The chain joins TRBV19 to TRBJ2-1, with 8 bases fitting TRBD1. The J segment lost 0 bases and the V segment lost 1 base, leaving 5 bases of the junction unmatched. CDR3 size: 17 residues. Germline V gene data show CDR1 as LNHDA and CDR2 as SQIVND (reference sequence). CDR3 sequence (DNA): TGTGCCAGTAGTATAGCTCACGGACAGGGCTCCTACAATGAGCAGTTCTTC. This encodes CASSIAHGQGSYNEQFF.

The chain links TRBV7-2 to TRBJ2-1; maybe TRBD2 (5 bases). The CDR3 has 13 amino acids. V dropped 5 bases and J dropped 5 bases, with 10 bases sitting between them. The germline CDR1 and CDR2 sequences are SGHTA and FQGNSA. CDR3 protein: CASSLGADNEQFF. The CDR3 bases are TGTGCCAGCAGCCTAGGAGCGGACAATGAGCAGTTCTTC.

The V call is TRBV2, the J call TRBJ1-2, with 12 bases matching TRBD1. Germline assignment: CDR1 SNHLY and CDR2 FYNNEI. The CDR3 is 16 residues long. V lost 6 bases to trimming and J lost 7 bases; unmatched junction nucleotides: 12. The CDR3 protein is CASRGRDRGRVSGYTF. The CDR3 nucleotides are TGTGCCAGCAGGGGCCGGGACAGGGGGCGCGTCAGTGGCTACACCTTC.

The V call is TRBV4-3, the J call TRBJ2-5; 8 bases agree with TRBD1. From germline, CDR1 is LGHNA and CDR2 YSLEER. Trimming removed 1 base from V and 2 bases from J; junction bases left unmatched: 3. This CDR3 is 15 amino acids long. CDR3 in amino acids: CASSQAWDRQETQYF. In nucleotides, the CDR3 is TGCGCCAGCAGCCAAGCTTGGGACAGGCAAGAGACCCAGTACTTC.

The chain uses TRBV19 and TRBJ1-2; D call uncertain. Germline-derived CDR1 and CDR2 are LNHDA and SQIVND (reference sequence). This CDR3 spans 12 amino acids. Trimming took off 5 bases at V and 4 bases at J, with 8 bases between the two ends. The CDR3 is CASSAFGYGYTF. CDR3 in DNA: TGTGCCAGTAGTGCCTTCGGCTATGGCTACACCTTC.

The gene calls are TRBV11-2 and TRBJ2-7; the match to TRBD1 covers 8 bases. The V segment lost 0 bases and the J segment 4 bases; nucleotides outside the gene matches: 2. The germline gives CDR1 SGHAT, CDR2 FQNNGV. The CDR3 is made up of 14 amino acids. CDR3 nucleotide sequence: TGTGCCAGCAGCTTAGACAGGGGGCTTTACGAGCAGTACTTC. It codes for CASSLDRGLYEQYF.

This clone occurred a few times. The chain uses TRBV7-9 and TRBJ1-3, with 10 bases matching TRBD1. The V segment lost 4 bases and the J segment 7 bases; nucleotides outside the gene matches: 10. Germline CDR1 reads SEHNR; CDR2 reads FQNEAQ (reference sequence). The CDR3 is 16 residues long. CDR3: CASSSDWTGGRNTIYF. The DNA for the CDR3 is TGTGCCAGCAGCTCAGACTGGACAGGGGGACGCAACACCATATATTTT.

The gene calls are TRBV7-2 and TRBJ1-1; D is possibly TRBD1 (6 bases). Trimming pared 3 bases from V and 5 bases from J, leaving 13 bases between. Looked up from germline, CDR1 is SGHTA and CDR2 is FQGNSA. The CDR3 spans 14 residues. The CDR3 sequence is CASSFWGHATEAFF. CDR3 bases: TGTGCCAGCAGCTTCTGGGGGCACGCAACTGAAGCTTTCTTT.

This clone appeared a few times. This sequence joins TRBV7-8 and TRBJ2-7; weak D call: TRBD1 (6 bases). Looked up from germline, CDR1 is SGHVS and CDR2 is FQNEAQ. Trimming left V 5 bases short and J 6 bases short, with 23 bases between. The CDR3 totals 16 residues. The CDR3 loop is CASSQRGLQGPGEQYF. As DNA, the CDR3 is TGTGCCAGCAGCCAGAGAGGGCTACAGGGCCCCGGCGAGCAGTACTTC.

The rearrangement joins TRBV11-3 to TRBJ2-2; D might be TRBD1 (6 bases). The CDR3 covers 14 residues. Trimming stripped 1 base from V and 7 bases from J, with 10 bases between. Germline assignment: CDR1 SGHNT and CDR2 YENEEA. CDR3 residues: CASSLGGQRGELFF. CDR3 DNA: TGTGCCAGCAGCTTAGGTGGACAGCGCGGGGAGCTGTTTTTT.

The V call is TRBV18, the J call TRBJ2-5, with 8 bases fitting TRBD1. The DNA end lines up better with TRBJ2-7; the J call may be wrong. Germline values: CDR1 KGHSH, CDR2 LQKENI. The CDR3 loop spans 15 amino acids. The CDR3 nucleotides read TGTGCCAGCTCACCACTCGGGACAGGCTCCTACGAGCAGTACTTC. This gives the protein CASSPLGTGSYEQYF.

This clone was observed a few times. The V and J genes are TRBV5-4 and TRBJ2-3, with 10 bases aligning to TRBD2. CDR1 and CDR2 from the germline V gene are SGHNT and YYREEE (reference sequence). The J segment lost 0 bases and the V segment lost 10 bases, leaving 8 bases of the junction unmatched. The CDR3 is 15 residues long. CDR3 residues: CAWRLAGPSTDTQYF. CDR3 coding DNA: TGTGCCTGGAGACTAGCGGGCCCCAGCACAGATACGCAGTATTTT.

V gene TRBV5-5 combines with J gene TRBJ2-1, with D tentatively TRBD1 (5 bases). The CDR3 length is 14 residues. Germline V CDR1 and CDR2: SGHKS, YYEKEE (reference sequence). The V end lost 2 bases, the J end lost 8 bases, and 14 bases lay between the germline ends. The CDR3 protein is CASSLGQGSDEQFF. CDR3 in DNA: TGTGCCAGCAGCTTAGGGCAGGGAAGTGATGAGCAGTTCTTC.

The chain joins TRBV6-5 to TRBJ1-2; weak D call: TRBD1 (6 bases). CDR1 is MNHEY and CDR2 is SVGAGI in the germline V gene. Deletions cut 6 bases from V and 4 bases from J, with 18 bases between. The CDR3 has 15 residues. CDR3 loop: CASRTVQGRVYGYTF. The CDR3 DNA follows: TGTGCCAGCAGGACCGTACAGGGTCGGGTCTATGGCTACACCTTC.

V gene TRBV5-1 combines with J gene TRBJ2-7; D is unclear. The germline V gene encodes CDR1 SGHRS and CDR2 YFSETQ. The CDR3 length is 16 residues. The V gene lost 0 bases and the J gene lost 0 bases, with 13 bases spanning the gap. CDR3 nucleotide sequence: TGCGCCAGCAGCTTGGTAGGGAATTCCAACTCCTACGAGCAGTACTTC. This translates into CASSLVGNSNSYEQYF.

The CDR3 sequence: CASQQGYGYTF. The CDR3 coding sequence is TGTGCCAGCCAACAGGGATATGGCTACACCTTC. The chain has TRBV6-5 and TRBJ1-2; D is perhaps TRBD1 (6 bases). The CDR3 has 11 residues. Germline values: CDR1 MNHEY, CDR2 SVGAGI. V gave up 8 bases and J gave up 5 bases, with 9 bases separating them.

The chain uses TRBV19 and TRBJ1-1; maybe TRBD1 (6 bases). Deletions cut 3 bases from V and 6 bases from J, with 14 bases between. Germline CDR1 and CDR2: LNHDA and SQIVND (reference sequence). The CDR3 extends over 14 amino acids. CDR3 sequence: CASSIQQGGSEAFF. CDR3 sequence (DNA): TGTGCCAGTAGTATTCAACAGGGTGGGTCTGAAGCTTTCTTT.

The chain is built from TRBV27 and TRBJ2-7; 8 bases are shared with TRBD1. Germline CDR1 and CDR2: MNHEY and SMNVEV (reference sequence). This CDR3 contains 14 residues. With 6 bases clipped from V and 2 bases from J, the junction kept 6 bases outside the gene matches. The CDR3 region is CASRIGTGPYEQYF. The CDR3 nucleotides read TGTGCCAGCAGGATCGGGACAGGTCCCTACGAGCAGTACTTC.

The gene calls are TRBV7-2 and TRBJ2-7, with 7 positions matching TRBD1. Germline CDR1 reads SGHTA; CDR2 reads FQGNSA. V lost 5 bases and J lost 7; bases outside the gene matches: 14. The CDR3 totals 15 residues. The CDR3 protein is CASSLRQGRSGEQYF. The CDR3 DNA follows: TGTGCCAGCAGCCTCCGACAGGGAAGGTCGGGTGAGCAGTACTTC.

The rearrangement joins TRBV7-6 to TRBJ2-1; D not resolved. V lost 1 base and J lost 5, with 9 bases in between. CDR1 is SGHVS, CDR2 FNYEAQ, per germline. The CDR3 is 14 amino acids. Here the CDR3 reads CASSLGSGNNEQFF. As DNA, the CDR3 is TGTGCCAGCAGCTTAGGATCCGGTAACAATGAGCAGTTCTTC.

This sequence joins TRBV27 and TRBJ2-3, with TRBD2 matching over 13 bases. The CDR3 has 16 amino acids. Trimming at V came to 5 bases and at J to 3 bases, leaving 5 bases not matched to a gene. Germline V gene sequence: CDR1 MNHEY, CDR2 SMNVEV (reference sequence). CDR3 nucleotide sequence: TGTGCCAGCAGTCTCCAGGGACTAGCGGGGACAGATACGCAGTATTTT. Its protein product is CASSLQGLAGTDTQYF.

CDR3 residues: CASSSNSAGEDEQYF. In DNA form, the CDR3 reads TGTGCCAGCAGTTCCAATAGTGCGGGAGAGGACGAGCAGTACTTC. The gene calls are TRBV9 and TRBJ2-7; TRBD2 matches at 7 bases. Germline V gene data show CDR1 as SGDLS and CDR2 as YYNGEE. With V trimmed by 5 bases and J by 5 bases, 13 bases remained unmatched. CDR3 size: 15 residues. Supplemented by reference TRBV9 and TRBJ2-7, the full variable domain reads DSGVTQTPKHLITATGQRVTLRCSPRSGDLSVYWYQQSLDQGLQFLIQYYNGEERAKGNILERFSAQQFPDLHSELNLSSLELGDSALYFCASSSNSAGEDEQYFGPGTRLTVT.

The chain couples TRBV18 to TRBJ1-5; TRBD1 agrees at 9 bases. The V segment lost 6 bases and the J segment 3 bases; nucleotides outside the gene matches: 6. Germline V lookup: CDR1 KGHSH, CDR2 LQKENI. The CDR3 loop spans 15 amino acids. CDR3 amino acids: CASSRGQGFNQPQHF. The CDR3 coding sequence is TGTGCCAGCTCCCGGGGACAGGGCTTCAATCAGCCCCAGCATTTT.

The chain joins TRBV5-4 to TRBJ2-7, with TRBD1 matching 8 bases. Losses at the gene ends were 4 bases for V and 0 bases for J; bases not matched to a gene: 6. The CDR3 spans 15 residues. Per the germline V gene, CDR1 is SGHNT and CDR2 is YYREEE (reference sequence). The CDR3 DNA reads TGTGCCAGCAGCCCACGACAGGGGAGCTCCTACGAGCAGTACTTC. Amino acids: CASSPRQGSSYEQYF.

Concerning this clone: Other DNA sequences of this sample code for an identical CDR3. This chain connects TRBV5-1 to TRBJ1-3; D call uncertain. CDR3 length: 14 amino acids. CDR1 SGHRS and CDR2 YFSETQ come from the germline V gene. Trimming pared 1 base from V and 4 bases from J, leaving 9 bases between. The CDR3 DNA sequence: TGCGCCAGCAGCTTGCGGGGATCCGGAAACACCATATATTTT. Residues: CASSLRGSGNTIYF. Combining the CDR3 with reference TRBV5-1 and TRBJ1-3 gives the whole variable domain KAGVTQTPRYLIKTRGQQVTLSCSPISGHRSVSWYQQTPGQGLQFLFEYFSETQRNKGNFPGRFSGRQFSNSRSEMNVSTLELGDSALYLCASSLRGSGNTIYFGEGSWLTVV.